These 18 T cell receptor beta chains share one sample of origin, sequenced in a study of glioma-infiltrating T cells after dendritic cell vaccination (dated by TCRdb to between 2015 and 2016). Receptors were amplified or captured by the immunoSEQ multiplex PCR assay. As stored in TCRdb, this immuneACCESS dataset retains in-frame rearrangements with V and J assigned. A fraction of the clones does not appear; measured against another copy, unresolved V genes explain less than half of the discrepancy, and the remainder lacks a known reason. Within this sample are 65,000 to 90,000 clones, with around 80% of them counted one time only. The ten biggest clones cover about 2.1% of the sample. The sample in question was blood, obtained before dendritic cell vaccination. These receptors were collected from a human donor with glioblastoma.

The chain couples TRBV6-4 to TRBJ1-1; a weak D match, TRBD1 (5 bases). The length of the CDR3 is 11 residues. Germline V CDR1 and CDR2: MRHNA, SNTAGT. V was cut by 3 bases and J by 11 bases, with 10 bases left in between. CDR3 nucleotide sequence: TGTGCCAGCAGTGAGGGGGGTATGGCTTTCTTT. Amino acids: CASSEGGMAFF.

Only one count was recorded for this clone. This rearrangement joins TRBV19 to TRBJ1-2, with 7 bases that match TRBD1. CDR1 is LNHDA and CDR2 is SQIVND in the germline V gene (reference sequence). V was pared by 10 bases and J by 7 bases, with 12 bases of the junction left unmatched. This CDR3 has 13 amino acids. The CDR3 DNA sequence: TGTGCCACCTTCCTCCGGGACAGCAGTGGCTACACCTTC. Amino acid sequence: CATFLRDSSGYTF.

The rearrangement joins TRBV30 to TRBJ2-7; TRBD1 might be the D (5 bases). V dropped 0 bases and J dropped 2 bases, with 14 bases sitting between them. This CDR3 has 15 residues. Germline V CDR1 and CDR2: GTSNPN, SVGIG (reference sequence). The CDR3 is CAWSVMGPPPYEQYV. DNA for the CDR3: TGTGCCTGGAGTGTAATGGGGCCACCTCCCTACGAGCAGTACGTC.

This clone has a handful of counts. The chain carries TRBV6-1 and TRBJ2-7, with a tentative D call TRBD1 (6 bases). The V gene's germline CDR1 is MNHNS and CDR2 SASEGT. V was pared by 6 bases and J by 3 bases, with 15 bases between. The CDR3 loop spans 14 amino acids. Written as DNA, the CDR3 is TGTGCCAGCAGGCGCGACAGGTCCAACTACGAGCAGTACTTC. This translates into CASRRDRSNYEQYF.

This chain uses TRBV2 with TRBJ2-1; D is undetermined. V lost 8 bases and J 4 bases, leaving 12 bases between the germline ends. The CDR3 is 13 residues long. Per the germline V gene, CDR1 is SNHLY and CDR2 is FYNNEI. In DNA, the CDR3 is TGTGCCAGCCAGGTGGCTTCTTACAATGAGCAGTTCTTC. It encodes CASQVASYNEQFF.

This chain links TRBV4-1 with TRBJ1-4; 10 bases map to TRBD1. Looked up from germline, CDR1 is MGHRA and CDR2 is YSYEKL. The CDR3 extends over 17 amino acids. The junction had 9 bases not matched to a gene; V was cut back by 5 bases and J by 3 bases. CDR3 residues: CASSVGDRGTANEKLFF. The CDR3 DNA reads TGCGCCAGCAGCGTAGGGGACAGGGGAACGGCTAATGAAAAACTGTTTTTT.

The CDR3 spells CASSKDREGSPLHF. The CDR3 DNA is TGCGCCAGCAGCAAGGACAGAGAGGGTTCACCCCTCCACTTT. The V call is TRBV5-1, the J call TRBJ1-6; maybe TRBD1 (6 bases). CDR3 length: 14 residues. Trimming stripped 4 bases from V and 9 bases from J, with 14 bases between. Germline CDR1 SGHRS, CDR2 YFSETQ.

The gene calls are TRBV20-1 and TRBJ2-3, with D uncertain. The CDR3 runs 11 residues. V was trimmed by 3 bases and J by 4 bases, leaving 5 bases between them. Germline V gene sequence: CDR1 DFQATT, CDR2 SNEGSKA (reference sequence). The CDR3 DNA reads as TGCAGTGCTAGCGCGGCAGATACGCAGTATTTT. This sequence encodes CSASAADTQYF.

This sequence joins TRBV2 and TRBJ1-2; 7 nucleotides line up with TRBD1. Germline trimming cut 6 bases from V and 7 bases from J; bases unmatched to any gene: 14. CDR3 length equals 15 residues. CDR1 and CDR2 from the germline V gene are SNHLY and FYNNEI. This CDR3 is CASSLTDRWGSGYTF. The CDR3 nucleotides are TGTGCCAGCAGCTTAACGGACAGGTGGGGAAGTGGCTACACCTTC.

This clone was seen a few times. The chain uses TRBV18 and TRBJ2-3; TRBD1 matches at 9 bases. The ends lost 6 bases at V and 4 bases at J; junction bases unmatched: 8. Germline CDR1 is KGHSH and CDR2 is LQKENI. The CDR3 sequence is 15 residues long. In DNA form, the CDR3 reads TGTGCCAGCTCTATGACAGGGGGTTCAGCAGATACGCAGTATTTT. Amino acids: CASSMTGGSADTQYF.

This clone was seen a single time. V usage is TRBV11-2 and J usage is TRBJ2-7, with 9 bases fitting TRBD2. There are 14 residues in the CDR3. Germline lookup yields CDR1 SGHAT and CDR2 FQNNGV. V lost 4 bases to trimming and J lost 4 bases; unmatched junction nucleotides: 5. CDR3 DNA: TGTGCCAGCAGCTCTAGCGGGACCCTATACGAGCAGTACTTC. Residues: CASSSSGTLYEQYF.

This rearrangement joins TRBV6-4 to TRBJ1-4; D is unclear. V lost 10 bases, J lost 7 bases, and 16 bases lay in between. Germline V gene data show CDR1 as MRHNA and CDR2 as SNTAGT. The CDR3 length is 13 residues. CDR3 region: CATSTMRVEKLFF. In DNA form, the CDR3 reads TGTGCCACTAGTACGATGAGGGTTGAAAAACTGTTTTTT.

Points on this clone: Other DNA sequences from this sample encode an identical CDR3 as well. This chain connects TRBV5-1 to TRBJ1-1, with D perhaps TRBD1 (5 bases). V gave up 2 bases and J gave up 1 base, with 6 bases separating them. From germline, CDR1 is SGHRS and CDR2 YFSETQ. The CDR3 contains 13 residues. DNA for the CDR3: TGCGCCAGCAGCTTACAGGAGAACACTGAAGCTTTCTTT. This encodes CASSLQENTEAFF.

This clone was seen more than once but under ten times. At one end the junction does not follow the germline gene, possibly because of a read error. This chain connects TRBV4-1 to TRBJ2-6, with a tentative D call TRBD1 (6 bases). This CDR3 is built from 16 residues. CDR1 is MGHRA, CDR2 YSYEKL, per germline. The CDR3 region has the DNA TGTGCCAGCAGCCAAGAACAGGGATCTGGGGCCAACGTCCTGACTTTC. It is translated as CASSQEQGSGANVLTF.

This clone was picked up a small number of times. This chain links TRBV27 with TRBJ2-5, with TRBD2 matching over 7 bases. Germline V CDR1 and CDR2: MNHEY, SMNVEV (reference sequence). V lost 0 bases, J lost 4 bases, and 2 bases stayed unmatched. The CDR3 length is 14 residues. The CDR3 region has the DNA TGTGCCAGCAGTTTATCGGGGGGGAGAGAGACCCAGTACTTC. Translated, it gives CASSLSGGRETQYF.

Written as DNA, the CDR3 is TGCGCCAGCAGTCATCGCAGGGGGCGCGAAAACACCGGGGAGCTGTTTTTT. It yields the protein CASSHRRGRENTGELFF. This chain links TRBV23-1 with TRBJ2-2; 8 positions match TRBD1. TRBV23-1 is reported as an ORF; its role is uncertain. The CDR3 contains 17 residues. J lost 2 bases, V lost 3 bases, and 8 bases had no gene match.

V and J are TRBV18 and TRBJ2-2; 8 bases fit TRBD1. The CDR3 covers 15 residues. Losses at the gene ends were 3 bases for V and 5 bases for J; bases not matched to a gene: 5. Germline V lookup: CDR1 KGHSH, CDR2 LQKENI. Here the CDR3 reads CASSPGQGWTGELFF. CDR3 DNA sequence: TGTGCCAGCTCACCCGGACAGGGTTGGACCGGGGAGCTGTTTTTT. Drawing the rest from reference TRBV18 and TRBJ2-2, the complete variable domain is NAGVMQNPRHLVRRRGQEARLRCSPMKGHSHVYWYRQLPEEGLKFMVYLQKENIIDESGMPKERFSAEFPKEGPSILRIQQVVRGDSAAYFCASSPGQGWTGELFFGEGSRLTVL.

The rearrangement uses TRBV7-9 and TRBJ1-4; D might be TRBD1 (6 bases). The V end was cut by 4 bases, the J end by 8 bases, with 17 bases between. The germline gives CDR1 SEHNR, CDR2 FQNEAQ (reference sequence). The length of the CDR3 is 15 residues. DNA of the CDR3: TGTGCCAGCAGCTCAACAGGGTATTCGGGAGAAAAACTGTTTTTT. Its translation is CASSSTGYSGEKLFF.